This T cell receptor (beta chain) was profiled in a study of radiotherapy plus CTLA-4 blockade in lung cancer. The wider study: Disease control was seen in 30% to 35% of patients, objective responses in 18%.

Chemo-refractory metastatic non-small-cell lung cancer patients were treated with focal radiation plus CTLA-4 blockade with ipilimumab. About this clone: Its antigen is not known.

The CDR3 runs 14 residues. V dropped 6 bases and J dropped 4 bases, with 12 bases sitting between them. Germline lookup yields CDR1 MNHNS and CDR2 SASEGT. The repertoire was sequenced with immunoSEQ multiplex PCR; TCRdb's copy has only in-frame clones and lacks some. The data hold about 98,000 clones, with approximately 86% observed a single time. Study results and limitations: Per reports, early blood T cell clone dynamics, plus interferon-beta, forecast response most strongly. After treatment with radiotherapy plus ipilimumab, TCR clones that came from the tumor expanded in blood.

The TCR comes from a human donor with non-small cell lung cancer that progressed on radiotherapy plus ipilimumab. This chain links TRBV6-1 with TRBJ1-4; D is undetermined. The source material was peripheral blood, sampled from a patient treated with radiotherapy plus ipilimumab. The DNA for the CDR3 is TGTGCCAGCAGGCTGGACGGCTTTAATGAAAAACTGTTTTTT. Translated: CASRLDGFNEKLFF.